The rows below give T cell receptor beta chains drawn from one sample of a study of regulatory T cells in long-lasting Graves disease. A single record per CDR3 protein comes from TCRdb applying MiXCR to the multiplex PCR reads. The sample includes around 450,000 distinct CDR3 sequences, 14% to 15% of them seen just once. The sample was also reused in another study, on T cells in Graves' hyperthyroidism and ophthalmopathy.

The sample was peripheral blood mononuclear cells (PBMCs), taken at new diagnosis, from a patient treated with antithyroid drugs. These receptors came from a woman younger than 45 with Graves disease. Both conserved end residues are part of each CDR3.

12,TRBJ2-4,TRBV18,CASSPSLDIQCF
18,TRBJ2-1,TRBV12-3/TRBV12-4,CASRRPGLAGVSYNEQFF
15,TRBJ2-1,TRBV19,CASTPSSSSYNERFF
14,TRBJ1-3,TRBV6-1,CASRPQGEGATIYF
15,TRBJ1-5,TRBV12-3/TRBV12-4,CASSLRTVSNQPQHF
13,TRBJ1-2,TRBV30,CACPGQGVYGYTF
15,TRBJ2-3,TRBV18,CASSPNGQRTDTQYF
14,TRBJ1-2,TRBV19,CASSVSGYKDGYTF
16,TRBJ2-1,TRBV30,CAWSLAPGPLSGEQFF
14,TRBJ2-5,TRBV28,CASRMSGIQETQYF
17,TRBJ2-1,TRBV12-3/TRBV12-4,CASRGTSGPPGANEQFF
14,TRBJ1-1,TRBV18,CASSPRGKDTEAFF
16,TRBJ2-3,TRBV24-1,CATSDLSGRAADTQYF
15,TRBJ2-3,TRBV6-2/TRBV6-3,CASSQIAGAGDTQYF
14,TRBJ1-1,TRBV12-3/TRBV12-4,CASSASGGGTEAFF
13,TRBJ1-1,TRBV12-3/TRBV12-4,CASRGQVGAEAFF
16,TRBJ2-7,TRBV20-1,CSARVLSSGRASEQYF
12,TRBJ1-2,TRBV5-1,CASSGTNYGYTF
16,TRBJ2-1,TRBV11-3,CASSLDVAGETAEQFF
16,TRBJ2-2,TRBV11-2,CASSHGGRVDTGELFF
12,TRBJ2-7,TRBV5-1,CASSKGTYEQYF
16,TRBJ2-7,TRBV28,CASSSTLHGVLYEQYF
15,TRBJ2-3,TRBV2,CASREYSGATDTQYF
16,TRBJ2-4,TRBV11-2,CASSFTGIGAKNIQYF
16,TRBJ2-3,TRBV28,CASSLRAGAGTDTQYF
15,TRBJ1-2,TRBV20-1,CSAREPGRKSYGYTF
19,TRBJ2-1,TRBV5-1,CASSSPPKQLAGLYNEQFF
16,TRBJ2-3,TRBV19,CASSGATSGSRNTQYF
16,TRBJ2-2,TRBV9,CASSGTTGPNTGELFF
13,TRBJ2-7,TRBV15,CATSSRGTPEQYF
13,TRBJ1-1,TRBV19,CASSAVGLGEAFF
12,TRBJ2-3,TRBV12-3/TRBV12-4,CASISGADTQYF
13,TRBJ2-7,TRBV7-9,CASSWQGSYEQYF
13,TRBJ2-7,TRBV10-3,CAISDSNSYEQYF
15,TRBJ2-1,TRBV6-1,CASSEAAGDPNEQFF
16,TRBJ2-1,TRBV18,CASSLTLAASYNEQFF
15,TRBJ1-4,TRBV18,CASSPGVDPREKLFF
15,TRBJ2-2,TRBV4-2,CASNRGTLDTGELFF
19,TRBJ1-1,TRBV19,CASAPVGTGAFRMNTEAFF
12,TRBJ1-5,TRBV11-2,CASSLTQGSQHF
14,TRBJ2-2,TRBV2,CASRADRDTGELFF
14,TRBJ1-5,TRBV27,CASSLAGAWQPQHF
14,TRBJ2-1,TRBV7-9,CAPEGGGSSNEQFF
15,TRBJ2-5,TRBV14,CASSQDLEGLETQYF
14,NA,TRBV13,CASSSIRQGYEQYF
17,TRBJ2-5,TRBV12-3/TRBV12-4,CASSDWVAGGPGETQYF
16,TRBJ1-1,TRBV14,CASSPLERGWGTEAFF
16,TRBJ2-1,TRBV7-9,CASSLVIAGAPNEQFF
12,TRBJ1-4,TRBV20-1,CSAGGFNEKLFF
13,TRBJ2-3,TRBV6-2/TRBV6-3,CASSYRRGDTQYF
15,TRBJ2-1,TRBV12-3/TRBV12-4,CASSLAAGGYNEQFF
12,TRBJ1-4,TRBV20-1,CSAGKGNEKLFF
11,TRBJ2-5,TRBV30,CAFLRGETQYF
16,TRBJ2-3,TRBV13,CASSFGLAGGPDTQYF
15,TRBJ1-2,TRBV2,CASSSSKGLEYGYTF
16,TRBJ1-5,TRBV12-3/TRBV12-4,CASRLMGQGSRQPQHF
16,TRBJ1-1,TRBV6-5,CASSYSPPKTSTEAFF